The clone carrying this T cell receptor (beta chain) was found many times. Its antigen remains unknown. With 7 bases clipped from V and 8 bases from J, the junction kept 9 bases outside the gene matches. This CDR3 has 14 amino acids. This sample stems from a study of spatial heterogeneity in lung cancer. Background on the study: Detection consistently yielded more beta chains than alpha chains.

TCRdb reprocessed the 5' RACE reads via MiXCR and lists one record per CDR3 protein. The data contain 100,000 or so distinct CDR3 sequences, about 4.6% of them singletons. Study-wide points: Intratumoral expanded alpha and beta TCR counts were found to track tumor mutation counts.

Time point: sample taken at primary tumor resection. The rearrangement links TRBV12-3 or TRBV12-4 to TRBJ2-1; 9 nucleotides line up with TRBD2. The source material was lung tumor tissue, sampled at surgery. The TCR sequence derives from a male donor with early-stage non-small cell lung cancer. CDR3 residues: CASTLSSGSDEQFF. CDR3 DNA: TGTGCCAGCACTTTGAGTAGCGGGAGTGATGAGCAGTTCTTC.